This T cell receptor beta chain was obtained from a study of blood T cell repertoires in COVID-19. Turning to the study itself: T cells, B-cell-depleted T cells, or PBMCs provided the cDNA or gDNA that served as material.

Method: immunoSEQ multiplex PCR; TCRdb's copy keeps in-frame clones and lacks some. The sample holds roughly 270,000 clones; 75% to 90% are singletons and the top ten take roughly 2.5%. This CDR3 has 14 residues. V dropped 3 bases and J dropped 3 bases, with 12 bases sitting between them. CDR1 is LNHDA, CDR2 SQIVND, per germline (reference sequence). The clonotype originates from a woman aged 45-65 years who had recovered from COVID-19. The V gene is TRBV19, the J gene TRBJ2-7, with D possibly TRBD1 on 6 matching bases. Sequenced input: PBMCs or T cells enriched from blood (not recorded which). The CDR3 loop is CASSIGTPVYEQYF. The CDR3 DNA is TGTGCCAGTAGTATTGGGACACCGGTCTACGAGCAGTACTTC.